This entry is about one TCR beta chain. What it recognizes is unknown. The entry originates in a study of CD8+ T cells in alopecia areata. Following RNA extraction, reverse transcription yielded cDNA that acted as the sequencing template. Using immunoSEQ multiplex PCR, the repertoire was profiled, and TCRdb retains in-frame clones only, with some absent. The table includes approximately 150,000 clones, 55% to 65% detected once. Findings of the study overall: Sequencing of scalp tissue also captures the resident alphabeta T cells of normal skin. Normal scalp showed lower clonality than lesional scalp, especially alopecia totalis/universalis.

CDR3 length: 14 amino acids. The V gene lost 11 bases and the J gene lost 0 bases, with 17 bases spanning the gap. The TCR comes from a human donor in good health. The sample taken for sequencing was CD4+ T cells sorted from blood. The V and J genes are TRBV23-1 and TRBJ2-7, with a tentative D call TRBD2 (7 bases). TRBV23-1 is annotated as an ORF whose role is uncertain. The CDR3 loop reads CARAGDKSSYEQYF. DNA for the CDR3: TGCGCCCGTGCGGGGGACAAGAGCTCCTACGAGCAGTACTTC.